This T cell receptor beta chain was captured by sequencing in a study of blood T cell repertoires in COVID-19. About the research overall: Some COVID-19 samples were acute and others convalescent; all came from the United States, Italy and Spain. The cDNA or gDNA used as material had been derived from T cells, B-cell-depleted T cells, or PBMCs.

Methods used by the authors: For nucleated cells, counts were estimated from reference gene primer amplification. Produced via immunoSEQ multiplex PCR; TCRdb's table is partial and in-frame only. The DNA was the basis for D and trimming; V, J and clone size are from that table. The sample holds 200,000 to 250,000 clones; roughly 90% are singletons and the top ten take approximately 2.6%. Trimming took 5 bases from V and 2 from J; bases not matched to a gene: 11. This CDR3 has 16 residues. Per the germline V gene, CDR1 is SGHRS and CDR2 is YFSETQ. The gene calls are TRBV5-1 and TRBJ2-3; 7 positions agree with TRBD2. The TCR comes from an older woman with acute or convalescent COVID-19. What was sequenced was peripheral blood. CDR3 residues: CASSGAGRGDTDTQYF. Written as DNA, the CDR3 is TGCGCCAGCAGTGGAGCGGGACGCGGGGACACAGATACGCAGTATTTT.